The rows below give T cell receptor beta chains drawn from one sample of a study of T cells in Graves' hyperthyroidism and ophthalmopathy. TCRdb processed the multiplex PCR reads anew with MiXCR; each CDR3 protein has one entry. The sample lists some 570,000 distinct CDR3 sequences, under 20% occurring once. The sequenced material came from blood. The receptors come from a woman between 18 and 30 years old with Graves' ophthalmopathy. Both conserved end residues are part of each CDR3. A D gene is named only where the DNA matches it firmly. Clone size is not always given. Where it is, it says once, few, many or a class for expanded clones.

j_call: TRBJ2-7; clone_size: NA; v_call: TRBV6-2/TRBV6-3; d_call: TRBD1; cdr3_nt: TGTGCCAGCAGACCTCAAGGGGGCTTAAGCTCCTACGAGCAGTACTTC; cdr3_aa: CASRPQGGLSSYEQYF
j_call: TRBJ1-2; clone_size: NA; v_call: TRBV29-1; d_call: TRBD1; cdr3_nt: TGCAGCGTTGACATGATCAACTACAGGGGGCACGGCTACACCTTC; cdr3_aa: CSVDMINYRGHGYTF
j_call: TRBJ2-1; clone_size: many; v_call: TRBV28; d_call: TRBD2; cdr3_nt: TGTGCCAGCAGTTTGCAACCGGGACTAGCGGGAGGGCCCTCTAAGTTCTTC; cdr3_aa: CASSLQPGLAGGPSKFF
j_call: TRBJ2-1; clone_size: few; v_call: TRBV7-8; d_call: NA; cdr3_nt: TGTGCCAGCAGGCCCCGGAGGGGGGTCTACAATGAGCAGTTCTTC; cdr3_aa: CASRPRRGVYNEQFF
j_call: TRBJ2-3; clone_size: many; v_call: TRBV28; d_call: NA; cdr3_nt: TGTGCCAGCAGTTTCGGACAAAACCCCACAGATACGCAGTATTTT; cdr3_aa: CASSFGQNPTDTQYF
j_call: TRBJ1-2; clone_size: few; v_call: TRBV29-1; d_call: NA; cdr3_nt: TGCAGCGCGGGGGGCGCGGACTATGGCTACACCTTC; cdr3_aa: CSAGGADYGYTF
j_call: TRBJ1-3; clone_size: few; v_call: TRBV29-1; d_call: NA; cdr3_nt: TGCAGCGTCGGACAGTCGTCCTCTGGAAACACCATATATTTT; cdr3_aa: CSVGQSSSGNTIYF
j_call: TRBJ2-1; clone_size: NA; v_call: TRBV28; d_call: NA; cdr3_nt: TGTGCCAGCAGTTTCTCGCTCGCAGCCAATGAGCAGTTCTTC; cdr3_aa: CASSFSLAANEQFF
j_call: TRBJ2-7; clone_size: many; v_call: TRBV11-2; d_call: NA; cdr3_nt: TGTGCCAGCACCTCGATAAGGATTCCCTACGAGCAGTACTTC; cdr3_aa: CASTSIRIPYEQYF
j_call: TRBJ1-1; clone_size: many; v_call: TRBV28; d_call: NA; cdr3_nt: TGTGCCAGCAGTTGGGCGGGGAACACTGAAGCTTTCTTT; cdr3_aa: CASSWAGNTEAFF
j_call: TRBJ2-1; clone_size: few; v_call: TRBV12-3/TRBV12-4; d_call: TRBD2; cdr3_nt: TGTGCCAGCAGTAGAAGGACTAGCGGGAGTAATGAGCAGTTCTTC; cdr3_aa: CASSRRTSGSNEQFF
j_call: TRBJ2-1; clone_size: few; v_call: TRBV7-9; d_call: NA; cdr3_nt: TGTGCCAGCAGCTTAGACCCGACTGAGCAGTTCTTC; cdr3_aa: CASSLDPTEQFF
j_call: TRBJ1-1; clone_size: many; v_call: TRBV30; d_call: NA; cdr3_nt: TGTGCCTGGACCCTAACGGGCACTGAAGCTTTCTTT; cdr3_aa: CAWTLTGTEAFF
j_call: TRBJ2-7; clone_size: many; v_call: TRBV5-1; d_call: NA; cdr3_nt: TGCGCCAGCAGCTTGGGGGCAGGGAACGAGCAGTACTTC; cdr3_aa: CASSLGAGNEQYF
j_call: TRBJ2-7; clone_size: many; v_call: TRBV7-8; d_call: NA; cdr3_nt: TGTGCCAGCAGCTTACCCCCGGGGGGCAAGTACGAGCAGTACTTC; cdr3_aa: CASSLPPGGKYEQYF
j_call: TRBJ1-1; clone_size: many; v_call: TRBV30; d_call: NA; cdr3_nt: TGTGCCTGGACTGGGATTGCGAACACTGAAGCTTTCTTT; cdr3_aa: CAWTGIANTEAFF
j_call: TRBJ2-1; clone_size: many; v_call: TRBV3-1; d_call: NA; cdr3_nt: TGTGCCAGCAGCCAAGATCGCGGGGTCTACAATGAGCAGTTCTTC; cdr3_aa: CASSQDRGVYNEQFF
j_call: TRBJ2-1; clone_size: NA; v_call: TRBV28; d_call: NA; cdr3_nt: TGTGCCAGCAGCTTGGGCCTCCGGAATGAGCAGTTCTTC; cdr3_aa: CASSLGLRNEQFF
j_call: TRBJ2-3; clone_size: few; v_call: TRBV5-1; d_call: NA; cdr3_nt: TGCGCCAGCAGCTTGGGGACTGTCGGCGATAGCACAGATACGCAGTATTTT; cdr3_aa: CASSLGTVGDSTDTQYF
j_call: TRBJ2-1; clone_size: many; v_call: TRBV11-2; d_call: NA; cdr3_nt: TGTGCCAGCAGCTTATCAGAGGACAATGAGCAGTTCTTC; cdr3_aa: CASSLSEDNEQFF
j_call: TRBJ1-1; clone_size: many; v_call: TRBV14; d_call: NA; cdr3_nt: TGTGCCAGCAGCCAACCACCTTGGACATCGTGGACTGAAGCTTTCTTT; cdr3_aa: CASSQPPWTSWTEAFF
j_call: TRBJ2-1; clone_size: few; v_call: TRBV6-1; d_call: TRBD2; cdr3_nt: TGTGCCAGCAGTGAAGTTCGAGCGGGAGGGTCCCGCGAGCAGTTCTTC; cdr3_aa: CASSEVRAGGSREQFF
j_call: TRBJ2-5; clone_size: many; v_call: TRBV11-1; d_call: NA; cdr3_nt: TGTGCCAGCAGCCGAACAGGGATCCCCAACAGAGAGACCCAGTACTTC; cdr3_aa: CASSRTGIPNRETQYF
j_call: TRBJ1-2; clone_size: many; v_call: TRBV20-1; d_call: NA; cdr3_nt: TGCAGTGCTGGATCCCGGGACCGGAGAAACTATGGCTACACCTTC; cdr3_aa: CSAGSRDRRNYGYTF
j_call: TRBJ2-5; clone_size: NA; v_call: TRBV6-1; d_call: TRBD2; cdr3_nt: TGTGCCAGCAGTCGCACGGCTCTAGCGGGGGGGGCGGAGACCCAGTACTTC; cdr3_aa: CASSRTALAGGAETQYF
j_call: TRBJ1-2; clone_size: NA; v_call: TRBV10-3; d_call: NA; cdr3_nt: TGTGCCATCAGTGAGGCGCAACAGCTTTATGGCTACACCTTC; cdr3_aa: CAISEAQQLYGYTF
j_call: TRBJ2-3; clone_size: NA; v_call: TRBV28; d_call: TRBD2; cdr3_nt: TGTGCCAGCAGCAGACTAGCGGGAGGGTTTAGCACAGATACGCAGTATTTT; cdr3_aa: CASSRLAGGFSTDTQYF
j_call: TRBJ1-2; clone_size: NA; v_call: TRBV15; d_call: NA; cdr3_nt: TGTGCCACCAGCAGAGAACAGAGGGACTATGGCTACACCTTC; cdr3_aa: CATSREQRDYGYTF
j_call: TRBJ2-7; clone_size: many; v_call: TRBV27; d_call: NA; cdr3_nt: TGTGCCAGCAGTTTATCCTCAGCAGGGGTGGGGGAGCAGTACTTC; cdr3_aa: CASSLSSAGVGEQYF
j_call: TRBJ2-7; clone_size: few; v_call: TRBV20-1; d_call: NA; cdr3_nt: TGCAGTGCTCCCAGATACCCACTAGTTCCCTACGAGCAGTACTTC; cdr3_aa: CSAPRYPLVPYEQYF
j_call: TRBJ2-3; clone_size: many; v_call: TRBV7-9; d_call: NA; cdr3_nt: TGTGCCAGCAGCGGGACGAAGCACCCCGGAGATACGCAGTATTTT; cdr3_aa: CASSGTKHPGDTQYF